This T cell receptor (beta chain) derives from a study of monozygotic twins with inflammatory bowel disease. From its re-call of the 5' RACE reads, TCRdb lists each CDR3 protein once, without DNA. In all, the sample yields around 97,000 distinct CDR3 sequences. About this clonotype itself: Its antigen is not identified.

Regarding the study as a whole: The data gave no support to a single strong IBD-associated signal or clonotype.

The CDR3 length is 21 residues. Germline V gene data show CDR1 as MGHRA and CDR2 as YSYEKL. The material sequenced was blood. The TCR originated in a human donor with ulcerative colitis or Crohn's disease, or a healthy co-twin of an affected twin (not recorded which). The genes are TRBV4-1 and TRBJ2-2; TCRdb's D call, TRBD2, is unchecked because there is no DNA. The CDR3 reads CASSLAQPGLAPPSNTGELFF.